The rows below give T cell receptor beta chains drawn from one sample of a study of T cell clonotyping in hematopoietic cell transplantation. TCRdb keeps only in-frame clones here, not all; method: immunoSEQ multiplex PCR. The sample yields approximately 11,000 clones, 40% to 55% seen once. The sequenced sample was PBMCs, obtained 30 days after allogeneic stem cell transplant. Receptors originate from a male patient aged 45-59 years who had an allogeneic stem cell transplant from an unrelated donor, so the T cells may come from the graft donor. Some clones in this sample may be carry-over from other donors' samples. The CDR3 runs from the conserved cysteine through the conserved F or W. The D gene is left open where the match is weak. Not all rows give a size; the values are once, few, many and, for expanded clones, a class.

.,TRBV29-1,TRBJ1-2,.,CSVDAWGGLYGYTF,TGCAGCGTTGATGCCTGGGGGGGACTCTATGGCTACACCTTC
TRBD1,TRBV6-5,TRBJ2-1,.,CASRVGQVNYNEQFF,TGTGCCAGCAGAGTAGGACAGGTAAACTACAATGAGCAGTTCTTC
.,TRBV9,TRBJ1-1,.,CASSVQGFNTEAFF,TGTGCCAGCAGCGTACAGGGTTTTAACACTGAAGCTTTCTTT
TRBD2,TRBV30,TRBJ2-7,.,CAWSNGLAGVDSYF,TGTGCCTGGAGTAACGGACTAGCGGGAGTGGATAGCTATTTC
TRBD2,TRBV9,TRBJ2-7,few,CASSVAQGGTYEQYF,TGTGCCAGCAGCGTAGCGCAGGGAGGGACCTACGAGCAGTACTTC
.,TRBV4-2,TRBJ1-1,.,CASSQEFSEEAFF,TGTGCCAGCAGCCAAGAATTCAGTGAGGAAGCTTTCTTT
.,TRBV30,TRBJ1-5,.,CAWKEGSGQPQHF,TGTGCCTGGAAGGAAGGGTCGGGGCAGCCCCAGCATTTT
TRBD2,TRBV7-2,TRBJ2-5,few,CASSSAGGRQETQYF,TGTGCCAGCAGCTCCGCGGGGGGGAGGCAAGAGACCCAGTACTTC
.,TRBV9,TRBJ2-1,.,CASSVVGSTYNEQFF,TGTGCCAGCAGCGTAGTCGGGAGTACCTACAATGAGCAGTTCTTC
.,TRBV5-4,TRBJ1-2,.,CASSLERGRPGGGYTF,TGTGCCAGCAGCTTGGAAAGGGGGAGGCCCGGGGGAGGCTACACCTTC
TRBD1,TRBV5-1,TRBJ2-4,few,CASSLTGGNIQYF,TGCGCCAGCAGCTTGACAGGGGGGAACATTCAGTACTTC
.,TRBV30,TRBJ2-3,.,CAWSVDNTDTQYF,TGTGCCTGGAGTGTTGACAACACAGATACGCAGTATTTT
TRBD1,TRBV29-1,TRBJ1-2,.,CSVELDRANYGYTF,TGCAGCGTTGAACTGGACAGGGCCAACTATGGCTACACCTTC
.,TRBV9,TRBJ1-5,few,CASSPGETYSNQPQHF,TGTGCCAGCAGCCCAGGGGAGACATATAGCAATCAGCCCCAGCATTTT
.,TRBV6-5,TRBJ1-2,.,CASSLQAANYGYTF,TGTGCCAGCAGCCTCCAGGCGGCTAACTATGGCTACACCTTC
.,TRBV11-2,TRBJ2-7,few,CASSAPGPSLYEQYF,TGTGCCAGCAGCGCCCCGGGACCTTCCCTTTACGAGCAGTACTTC
.,TRBV4-3,TRBJ2-3,.,CASSQETGLGDTQYF,TGCGCCAGCAGCCAAGAAACAGGATTAGGAGATACGCAGTATTTT
.,TRBV7-2,TRBJ1-6,few,CASSSRGLQNSPLHF,TGTGCCAGCAGCTCGCGGGGCCTCCAAAATTCACCCCTCCACTTT